The entry below gives a single TCR beta chain sequence along with its context. The record originates from a study of CD8 T cells in Susac syndrome. V was trimmed by 2 bases and J by 3 bases, leaving 8 bases between them. Germline CDR1 reads SGHRS; CDR2 reads YFSETQ. This CDR3 has 13 amino acids. After extraction with the RNeasy kit, roughly 0.45 to 1 ug of the RNA was reverse transcribed using random hexamers. TCRdb re-derived calls from the immunoSEQ multiplex PCR reads in MiXCR, one entry per CDR3 protein. Here the sample spans over 100,000 distinct CDR3 sequences, roughly 95% being singletons. This chain joins TRBV5-1 and TRBJ2-5; no definite D call. Sequenced: CD4+ T cells from PBMCs. This receptor was obtained from a human donor with Susac syndrome. CDR3 bases: TGCGCCAGCAGCTTCGGTAGTGAAGAGACCCAGTACTTC. Translating gives CASSFGSEETQYF.